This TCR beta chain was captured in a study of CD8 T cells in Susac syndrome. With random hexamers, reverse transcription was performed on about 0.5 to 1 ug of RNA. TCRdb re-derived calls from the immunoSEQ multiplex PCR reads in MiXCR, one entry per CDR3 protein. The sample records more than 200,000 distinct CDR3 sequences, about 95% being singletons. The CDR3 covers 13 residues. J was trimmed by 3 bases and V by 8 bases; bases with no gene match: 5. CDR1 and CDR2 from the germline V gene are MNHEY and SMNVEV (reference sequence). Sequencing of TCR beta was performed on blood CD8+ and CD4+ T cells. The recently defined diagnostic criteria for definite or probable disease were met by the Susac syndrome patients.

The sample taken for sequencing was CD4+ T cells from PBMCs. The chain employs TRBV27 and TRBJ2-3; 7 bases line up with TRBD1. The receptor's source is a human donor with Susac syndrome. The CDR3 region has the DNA TGTGCCAGCGCCGGGACAGAGACAGATACGCAGTATTTT. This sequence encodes CASAGTETDTQYF.